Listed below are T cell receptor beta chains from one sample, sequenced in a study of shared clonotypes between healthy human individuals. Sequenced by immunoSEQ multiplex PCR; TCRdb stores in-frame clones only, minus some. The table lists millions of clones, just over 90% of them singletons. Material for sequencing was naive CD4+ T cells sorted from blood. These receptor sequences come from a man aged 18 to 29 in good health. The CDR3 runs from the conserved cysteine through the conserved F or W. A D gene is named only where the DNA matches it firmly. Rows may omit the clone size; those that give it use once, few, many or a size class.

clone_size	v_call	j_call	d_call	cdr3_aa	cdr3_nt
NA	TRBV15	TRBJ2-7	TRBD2	CATSYGEGVGYEQYF	TGTGCCACCAGCTACGGGGAGGGAGTGGGCTACGAGCAGTACTTC
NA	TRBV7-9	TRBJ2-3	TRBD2	CASSLGLAGTDTQYF	TGTGCCAGCAGCTTAGGGCTAGCGGGGACAGATACGCAGTATTTT
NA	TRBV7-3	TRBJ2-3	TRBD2	CASSLSGGTQYF	TGTGCCAGCAGCCTCAGCGGGGGTACGCAGTATTTT
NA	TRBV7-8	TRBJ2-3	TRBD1	CASSPRSVRGPDTQYF	TGTGCCAGCAGCCCGAGAAGTGTCAGGGGGCCAGATACGCAGTATTTT
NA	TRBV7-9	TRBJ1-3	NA	CASSLEVSSGNTIYF	TGTGCCAGCAGCTTAGAAGTCTCCTCTGGAAACACCATATATTTT
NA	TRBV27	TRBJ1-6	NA	CASSLYPVGPDNSPLHF	TGTGCCAGCAGTTTATACCCGGTGGGACCCGATAATTCACCCCTCCACTTT
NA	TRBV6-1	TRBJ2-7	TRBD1	CATGQGSPYEQYF	TGTGCCACGGGACAGGGGAGCCCCTACGAGCAGTACTTC
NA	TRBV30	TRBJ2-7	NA	CAWIPLGRGLHEQYF	TGTGCCTGGATCCCCCTGGGCAGGGGCTTACACGAGCAGTACTTC
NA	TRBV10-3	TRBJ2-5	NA	CAIRGGTAETQYF	TGTGCCATCAGGGGGGGGACAGCAGAGACCCAGTACTTC
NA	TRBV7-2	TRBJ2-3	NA	CASSLGAGTDTQYF	TGTGCCAGCAGCTTGGGGGCAGGCACAGATACGCAGTATTTT
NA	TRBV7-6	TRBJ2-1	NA	CASSPGESSYNEQFF	TGTGCCAGCAGCCCAGGGGAGAGCTCCTACAATGAGCAGTTCTTC
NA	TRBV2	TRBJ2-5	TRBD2	CASSEEGLAGGKTQYF	TGTGCCAGCAGTGAAGAGGGACTAGCGGGAGGCAAGACCCAGTACTTC
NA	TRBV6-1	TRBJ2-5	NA	CASSPRETQYF	TGTGCCAGCAGCCCGAGGGAGACCCAGTACTTC
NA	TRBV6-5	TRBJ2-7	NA	CASSYYLKAYEQYF	TGTGCCAGCAGTTACTATCTGAAAGCCTACGAGCAGTACTTC
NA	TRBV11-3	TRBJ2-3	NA	CASSLDQTDTQYF	TGTGCCAGCAGCTTAGATCAAACAGATACGCAGTATTTT
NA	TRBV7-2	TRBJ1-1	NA	CASSFRENTEAFF	TGTGCCAGCAGCTTTAGGGAGAACACTGAAGCTTTCTTT
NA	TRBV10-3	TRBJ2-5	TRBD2	CAISDGGRALGETQYF	TGTGCCATCAGTGACGGCGGGAGGGCCTTGGGAGAGACCCAGTACTTC
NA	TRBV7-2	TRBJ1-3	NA	CASSPWTGNTIYF	TGTGCCAGCAGCCCATGGACTGGAAACACCATATATTTT
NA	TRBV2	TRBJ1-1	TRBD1	CARDRGNTEAFF	TGTGCCAGGGACAGGGGGAACACTGAAGCTTTCTTT
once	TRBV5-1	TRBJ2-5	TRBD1	CASSPGTGGGQETQYF	TGCGCCAGCAGCCCGGGGACAGGGGGTGGTCAAGAGACCCAGTACTTC
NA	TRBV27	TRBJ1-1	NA	CASSLRGGGTEAFF	TGTGCCAGCAGTTTAAGGGGTGGTGGCACTGAAGCTTTCTTT
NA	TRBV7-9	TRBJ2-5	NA	CASSLGGGLRETQYF	TGTGCCAGCAGCTTGGGGGGCGGCCTTAGGGAGACCCAGTACTTC
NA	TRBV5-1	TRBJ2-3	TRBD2	CASSLDGGSRTDTQYF	TGCGCCAGCAGCTTGGACGGCGGGAGCCGCACAGATACGCAGTATTTT
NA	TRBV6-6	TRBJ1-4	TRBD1	CASSSRGGATNEKLFF	TGTGCCAGCAGTTCCAGGGGGGGTGCAACTAATGAAAAACTGTTTTTT
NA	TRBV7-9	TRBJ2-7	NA	CASSSDRKLPYEQYF	TGTGCCAGCAGCTCTGACAGGAAACTTCCCTACGAGCAGTACTTC
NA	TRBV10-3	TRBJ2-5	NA	CAISESRETQYF	TGTGCCATCAGTGAGTCAAGGGAGACCCAGTACTTC
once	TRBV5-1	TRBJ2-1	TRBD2	CASSLGTSDNEQFF	TGCGCCAGCAGCTTAGGGACTAGCGACAATGAGCAGTTCTTC
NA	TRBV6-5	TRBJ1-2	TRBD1	CASRKTGSGYTF	TGTGCCAGCAGGAAGACAGGGTCTGGCTACACCTTC
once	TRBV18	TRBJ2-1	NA	CASSDNPSRGRNNEQFF	TGTGCCAGCTCAGATAATCCTTCCAGGGGCAGGAACAATGAGCAGTTCTTC
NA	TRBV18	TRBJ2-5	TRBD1	CASSPLSGTAETQYF	TGTGCCAGCTCACCACTCTCCGGGACAGCTGAGACCCAGTACTTC
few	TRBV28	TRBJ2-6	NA	CASSPSVSSGANVLTF	TGTGCCAGCAGCCCCAGTGTTAGCTCTGGGGCCAACGTCCTGACTTTC
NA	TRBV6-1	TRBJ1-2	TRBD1	CASSVSGGGYGYTF	TGTGCCAGCAGTGTGTCAGGGGGCGGGTATGGCTACACCTTC
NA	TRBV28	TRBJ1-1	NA	CASRPTLVTSTEAFF	TGTGCCAGCAGACCCACTTTGGTCACCAGCACTGAAGCTTTCTTT
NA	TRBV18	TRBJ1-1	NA	CASSPMGGNTEAFF	TGTGCCAGCTCACCTATGGGCGGGAACACTGAAGCTTTCTTT
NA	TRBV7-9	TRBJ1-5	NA	CASSLSGHYQPQHF	TGTGCCAGCAGCTTATCGGGACATTATCAGCCCCAGCATTTT
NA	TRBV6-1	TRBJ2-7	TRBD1	CASSETPGGIFDEQYF	TGTGCCAGCAGTGAAACCCCAGGGGGAATATTTGACGAGCAGTACTTC
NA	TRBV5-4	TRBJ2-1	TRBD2	CASGEQLGRIGTSGRNEQFF	TGTGCCAGCGGGGAGCAGCTTGGTAGGATTGGGACTAGCGGGAGGAATGAGCAGTTCTTC
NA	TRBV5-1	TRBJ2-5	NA	CASSLAPDLTQYF	TGCGCCAGCAGCTTGGCCCCCGACTTGACCCAGTACTTC
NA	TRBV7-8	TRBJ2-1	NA	CASARTRDFEQFF	TGTGCCAGCGCGAGGACTCGAGACTTTGAGCAGTTCTTC
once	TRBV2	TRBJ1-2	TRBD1	CASSGGDRRNYGYTF	TGTGCCAGCAGTGGGGGGGACAGGCGGAACTATGGCTACACCTTC
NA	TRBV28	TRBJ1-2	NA	CASSTSVTGGYTF	TGTGCCAGCAGTACCTCAGTGACTGGTGGCTACACCTTC
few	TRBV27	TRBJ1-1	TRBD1	CASSLSGGGREAFF	TGTGCCAGCAGTTTATCAGGGGGCGGCCGTGAAGCTTTCTTT
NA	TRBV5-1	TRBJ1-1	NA	CASSLGRGLGTEAFF	TGCGCCAGCAGCTTGGGAAGGGGTTTGGGCACTGAAGCTTTCTTT
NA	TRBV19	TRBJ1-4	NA	CASQRPGTVDEKLFF	TGTGCCAGTCAACGCCCCGGGACGGTAGATGAAAAACTGTTTTTT
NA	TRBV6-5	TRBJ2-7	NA	CASSYTGNRPYEQYF	TGTGCCAGCAGTTACACCGGGAACAGACCCTACGAGCAGTACTTC
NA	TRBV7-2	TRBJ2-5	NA	CASSGWTPGQTQYF	TGTGCCAGCAGCGGGTGGACTCCGGGGCAGACCCAGTACTTC
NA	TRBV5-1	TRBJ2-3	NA	CASRGTDTQYF	TGCGCCAGCAGGGGTACAGATACGCAGTATTTT
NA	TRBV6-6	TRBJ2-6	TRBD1	CASSPTGIAGANVLTF	TGTGCCAGCAGTCCGACAGGGATAGCTGGGGCCAACGTCCTGACTTTC
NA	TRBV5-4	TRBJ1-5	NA	CASSLERYSNQPQHF	TGTGCCAGCAGCTTGGAGAGGTATAGCAATCAGCCCCAGCATTTT
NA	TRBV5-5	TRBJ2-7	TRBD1	CASSPSPGTVYEQYF	TGTGCCAGCAGCCCGTCCCCGGGGACAGTCTACGAGCAGTACTTC
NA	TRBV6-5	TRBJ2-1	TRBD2	CASSSQLAGGSNEQFF	TGTGCCAGCAGTTCCCAACTAGCGGGAGGGAGCAATGAGCAGTTCTTC
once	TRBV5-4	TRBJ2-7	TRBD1	CASSLSGQGAKYF	TGTGCCAGCAGCTTGAGTGGACAGGGGGCGAAATACTTC
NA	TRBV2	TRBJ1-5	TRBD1	CASRNRDRANQPQHF	TGTGCCAGCAGGAACCGGGACAGGGCAAACCAGCCCCAGCATTTT
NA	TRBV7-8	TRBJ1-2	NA	CASTPGEGRTYGYTF	TGTGCCAGCACCCCTGGGGAGGGTCGAACCTATGGCTACACCTTC